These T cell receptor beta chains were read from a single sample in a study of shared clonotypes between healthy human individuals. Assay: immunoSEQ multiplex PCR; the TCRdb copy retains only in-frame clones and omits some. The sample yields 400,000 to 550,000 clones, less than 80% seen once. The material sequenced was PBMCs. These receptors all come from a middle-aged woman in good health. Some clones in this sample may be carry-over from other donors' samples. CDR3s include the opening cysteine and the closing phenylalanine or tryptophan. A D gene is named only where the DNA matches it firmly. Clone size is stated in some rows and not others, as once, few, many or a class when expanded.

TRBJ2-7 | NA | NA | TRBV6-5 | TGTGCCAGCAGTGACACCCCGGAGGGCGAGCAGTACTTC | CASSDTPEGEQYF
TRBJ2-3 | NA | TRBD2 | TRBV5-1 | TGCGCCAGCAGCACCCTAGCGGGGAACACAGATACGCAGTATTTT | CASSTLAGNTDTQYF
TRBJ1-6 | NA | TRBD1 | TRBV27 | TGTGCCAGCAGGGGGACAGCGTATAATTCACCCCTCCACTTT | CASRGTAYNSPLHF
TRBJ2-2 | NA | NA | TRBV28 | TGTGCCAGCCGGACAGTAAACACCGGGGAGCTGTTTTTT | CASRTVNTGELFF
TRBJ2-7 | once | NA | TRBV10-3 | TGTGCCATCAGTGAGGGGGGCGAGCAGTACTTC | CAISEGGEQYF
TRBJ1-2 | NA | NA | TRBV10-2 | TGCGCCAGCAGAGGACAGTCTAGCTATGGCTACACCTTC | CASRGQSSYGYTF
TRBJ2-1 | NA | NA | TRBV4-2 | TGTGCCAGCAGCCAAGATTGGGGTCCATACAATGAGCAGTTCTTC | CASSQDWGPYNEQFF
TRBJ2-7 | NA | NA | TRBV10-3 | TGTGCCATCAGTGATCGGACACCCTCCTACGAGCAGTACTTC | CAISDRTPSYEQYF
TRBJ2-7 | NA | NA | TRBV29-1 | TGCAGCGTTCAGGGACCGGTTTCCTACGAGCAGTACTTC | CSVQGPVSYEQYF
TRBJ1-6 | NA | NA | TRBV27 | TGTGCCAGCAGTTTATCTGTGCCCCAGGCTTCACCCCTCCACTTT | CASSLSVPQASPLHF
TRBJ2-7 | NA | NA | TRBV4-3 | TGCGCCAGCAGCCAAGAGGGAGGCCGGGGATGGTACGAGCAGTACTTC | CASSQEGGRGWYEQYF
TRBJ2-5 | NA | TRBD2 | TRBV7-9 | TGTGCCAGCAGCTTGAGACTAGCGGGAGGGCCGGTGGGTGAGACCCAGTACTTC | CASSLRLAGGPVGETQYF
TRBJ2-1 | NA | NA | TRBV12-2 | TGTGCAAGTCGCCACAACCATGAGCAGTTCTTC | CASRHNHEQFF
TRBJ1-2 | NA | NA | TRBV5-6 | TGTGCCAGCAGCTTAGGCCTGTCAGGGGCAAACTATGGCTACACCTTC | CASSLGLSGANYGYTF
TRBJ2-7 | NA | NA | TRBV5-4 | TGTGCCAGCAGCATCCCCCAAGGCGAGCAGTACTTC | CASSIPQGEQYF
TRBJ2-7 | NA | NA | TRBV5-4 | TGTGCCAGCAGCTTGGCGGGCGATATCGAGCAGTACTTC | CASSLAGDIEQYF
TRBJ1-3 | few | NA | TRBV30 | TGTGCCTGGAGTTGGGGAGGCTCTGGAAACACCATATATTTT | CAWSWGGSGNTIYF
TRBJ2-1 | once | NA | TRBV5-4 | TGTGCCAGCAGCTCCTCAGGGATTAATAGTTGGAGCTCCTACAATGAGCAGTTCTTC | CASSSSGINSWSSYNEQFF
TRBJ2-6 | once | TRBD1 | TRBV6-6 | TGTGCCAGCAGTTCCGGACAGGGAGACGTCCTGACTTTC | CASSSGQGDVLTF
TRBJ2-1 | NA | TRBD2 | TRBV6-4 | TGTGCCAGCAGTGACTCGATGGCGCTAGCGGATTACAATGAGCAGTTCTTC | CASSDSMALADYNEQFF
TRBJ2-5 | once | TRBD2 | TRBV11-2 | TGTGCCAGCAGCCGGACTAGCGGGAGTGGCCAAGAGACCCAGTACTTC | CASSRTSGSGQETQYF
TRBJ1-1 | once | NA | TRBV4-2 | TGTGCCAGCAGCCCGCCGGGGGAGAGGAACACTGAAGCTTTCTTT | CASSPPGERNTEAFF